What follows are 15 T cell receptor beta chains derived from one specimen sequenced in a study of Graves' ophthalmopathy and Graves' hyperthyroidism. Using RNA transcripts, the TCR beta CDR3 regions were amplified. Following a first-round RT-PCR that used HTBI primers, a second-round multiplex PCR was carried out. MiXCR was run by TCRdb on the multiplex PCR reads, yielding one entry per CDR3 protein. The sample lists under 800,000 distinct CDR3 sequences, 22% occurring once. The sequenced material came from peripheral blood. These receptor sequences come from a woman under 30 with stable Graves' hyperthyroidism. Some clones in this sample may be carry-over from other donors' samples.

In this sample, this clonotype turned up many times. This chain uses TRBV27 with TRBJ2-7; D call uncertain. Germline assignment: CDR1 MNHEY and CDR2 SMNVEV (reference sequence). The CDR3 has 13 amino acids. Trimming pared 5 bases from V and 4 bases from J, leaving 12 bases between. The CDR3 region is CASSTQRTYEQYF. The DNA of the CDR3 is TGTGCCAGCAGTACTCAGAGAACGTACGAGCAGTACTTC.

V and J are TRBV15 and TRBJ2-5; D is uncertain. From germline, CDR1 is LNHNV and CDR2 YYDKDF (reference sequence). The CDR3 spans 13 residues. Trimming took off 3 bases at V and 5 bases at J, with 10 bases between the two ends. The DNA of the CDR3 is TGTGCCACCAGCAGGGGATACCTGGAGACCCAGTACTTC. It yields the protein CATSRGYLETQYF. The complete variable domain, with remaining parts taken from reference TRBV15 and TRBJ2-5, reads DAMVIQNPRYQVTQFGKPVTLSCSQTLNHNVMYWYQQKSSQAPKLLFHYYDKDFNNEADTPDNFQSRRPNTSFCFLDIRSPGLGDTAMYLCATSRGYLETQYFGPGTRLLVL.

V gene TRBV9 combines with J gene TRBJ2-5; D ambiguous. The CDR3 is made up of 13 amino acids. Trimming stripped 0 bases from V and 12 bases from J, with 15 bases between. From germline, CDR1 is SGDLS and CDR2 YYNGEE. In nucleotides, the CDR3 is TGTGCCAGCAGCGTAGGGGCAGAGGAGACGGAGTACTTC. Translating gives CASSVGAEETEYF. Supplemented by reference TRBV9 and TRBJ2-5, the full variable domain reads DSGVTQTPKHLITATGQRVTLRCSPRSGDLSVYWYQQSLDQGLQFLIQYYNGEERAKGNILERFSAQQFPDLHSELNLSSLELGDSALYFCASSVGAEETEYFGPGTRLLVL.

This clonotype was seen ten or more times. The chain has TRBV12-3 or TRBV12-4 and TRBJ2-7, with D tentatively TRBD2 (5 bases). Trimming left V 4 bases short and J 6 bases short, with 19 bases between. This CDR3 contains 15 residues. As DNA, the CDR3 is TGTGCCAGCAGTTCCCCGGTGTTAGCGATACGCGAGCAGTACTTC. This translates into CASSSPVLAIREQYF.

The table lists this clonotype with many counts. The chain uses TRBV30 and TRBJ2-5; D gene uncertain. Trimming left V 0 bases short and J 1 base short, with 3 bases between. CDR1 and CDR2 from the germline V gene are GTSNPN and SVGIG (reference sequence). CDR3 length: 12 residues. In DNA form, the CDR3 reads TGTGCCTGGAGTGTACTCCAAGAGACCCAGTACTTC. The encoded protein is CAWSVLQETQYF.

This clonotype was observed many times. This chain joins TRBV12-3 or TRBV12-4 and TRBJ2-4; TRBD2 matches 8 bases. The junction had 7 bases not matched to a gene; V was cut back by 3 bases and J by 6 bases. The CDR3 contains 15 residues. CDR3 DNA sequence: TGTGCCAGCAGTTTTTCCCCTGCGGGGGGAAACATTCAGTACTTC. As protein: CASSFSPAGGNIQYF.

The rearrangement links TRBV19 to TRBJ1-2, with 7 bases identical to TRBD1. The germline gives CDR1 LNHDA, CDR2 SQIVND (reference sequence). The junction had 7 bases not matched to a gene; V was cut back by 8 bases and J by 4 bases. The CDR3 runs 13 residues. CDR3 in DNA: TGTGCCAGTCTGGACCGGGACAGCTATGGCTACACCTTC. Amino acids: CASLDRDSYGYTF. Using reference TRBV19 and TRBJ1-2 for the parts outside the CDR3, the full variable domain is DGGITQSPKYLFRKEGQNVTLSCEQNLNHDAMYWYRQDPGQGLRLIYYSQIVNDFQKGDIAEGYSVSREKKESFPLTVTSAQKNPTAFYLCASLDRDSYGYTFGSGTRLTVV.

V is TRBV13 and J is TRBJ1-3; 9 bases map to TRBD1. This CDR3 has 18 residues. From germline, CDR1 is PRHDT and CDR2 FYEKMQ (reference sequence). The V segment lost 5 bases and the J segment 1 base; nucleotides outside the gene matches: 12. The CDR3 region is CASSTRSGTGFSGNTIYF. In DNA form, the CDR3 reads TGTGCCAGCAGCACACGAAGTGGGACAGGGTTTTCTGGAAACACCATATATTTT.

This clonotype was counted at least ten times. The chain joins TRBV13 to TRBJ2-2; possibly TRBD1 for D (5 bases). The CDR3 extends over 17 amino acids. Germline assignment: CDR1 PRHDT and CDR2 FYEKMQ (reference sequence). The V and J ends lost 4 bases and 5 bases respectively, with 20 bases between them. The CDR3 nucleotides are TGTGCCAGCAGCTCTCCATCAGGGAAATCAGTTACCGGGGAGCTGTTTTTT. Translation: CASSSPSGKSVTGELFF.

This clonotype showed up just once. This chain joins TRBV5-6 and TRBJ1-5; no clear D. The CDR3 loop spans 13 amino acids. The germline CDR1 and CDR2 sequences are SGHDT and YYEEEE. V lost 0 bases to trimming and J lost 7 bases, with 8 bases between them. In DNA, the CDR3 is TGTGCCAGCAGCTTGGCCCTTCAGCAGCCCCAGCATTTT. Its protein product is CASSLALQQPQHF.

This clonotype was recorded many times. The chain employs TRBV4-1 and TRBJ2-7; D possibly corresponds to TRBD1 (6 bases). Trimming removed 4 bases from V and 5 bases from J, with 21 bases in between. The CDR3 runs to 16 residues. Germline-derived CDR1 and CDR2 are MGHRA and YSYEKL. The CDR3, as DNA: TGCGCCAGCAGCCCAGGACCCGGACAGCGTAAGCACGAGCAGTACTTC. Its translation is CASSPGPGQRKHEQYF.

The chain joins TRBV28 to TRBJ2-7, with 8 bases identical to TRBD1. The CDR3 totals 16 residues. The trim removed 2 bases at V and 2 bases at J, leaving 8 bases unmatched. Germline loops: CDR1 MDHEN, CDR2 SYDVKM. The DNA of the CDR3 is TGTGCCAGCAGTTTAATTTTAGACAGGGGAACCTACGAGCAGTACTTC. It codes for CASSLILDRGTYEQYF.

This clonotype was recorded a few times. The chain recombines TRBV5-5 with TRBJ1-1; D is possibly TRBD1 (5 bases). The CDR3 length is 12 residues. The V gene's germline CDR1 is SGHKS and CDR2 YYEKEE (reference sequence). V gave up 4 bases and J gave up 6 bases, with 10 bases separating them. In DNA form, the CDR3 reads TGTGCCAGCAGCCTGGGGGAGCCTGAAGCTTTCTTT. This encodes CASSLGEPEAFF.

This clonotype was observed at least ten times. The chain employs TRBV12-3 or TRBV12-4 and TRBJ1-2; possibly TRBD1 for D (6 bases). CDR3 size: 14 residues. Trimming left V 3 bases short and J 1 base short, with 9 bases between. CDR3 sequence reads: CASSLGGVNYGYTF. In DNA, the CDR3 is TGTGCCAGCAGTTTGGGGGGCGTTAACTATGGCTACACCTTC.

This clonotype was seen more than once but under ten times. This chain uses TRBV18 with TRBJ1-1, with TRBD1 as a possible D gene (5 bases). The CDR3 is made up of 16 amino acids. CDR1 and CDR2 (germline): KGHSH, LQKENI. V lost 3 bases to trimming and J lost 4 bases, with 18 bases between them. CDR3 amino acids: CASSPRGTERGTEAFF. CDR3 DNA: TGTGCCAGCTCACCGCGGGGGACCGAACGAGGCACTGAAGCTTTCTTT.